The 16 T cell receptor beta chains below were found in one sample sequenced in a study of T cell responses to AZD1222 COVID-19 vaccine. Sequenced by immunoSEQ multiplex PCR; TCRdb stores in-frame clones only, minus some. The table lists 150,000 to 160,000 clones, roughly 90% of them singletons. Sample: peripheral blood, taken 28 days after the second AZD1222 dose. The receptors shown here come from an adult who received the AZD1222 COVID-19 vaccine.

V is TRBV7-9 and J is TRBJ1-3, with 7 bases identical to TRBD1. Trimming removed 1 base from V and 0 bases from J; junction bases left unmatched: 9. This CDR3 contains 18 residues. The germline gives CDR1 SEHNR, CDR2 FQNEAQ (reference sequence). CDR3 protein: CASSLDGRQGGSGNTIYF. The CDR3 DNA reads TGTGCCAGCAGCTTAGACGGACGACAGGGAGGCTCTGGAAACACCATATATTTT.

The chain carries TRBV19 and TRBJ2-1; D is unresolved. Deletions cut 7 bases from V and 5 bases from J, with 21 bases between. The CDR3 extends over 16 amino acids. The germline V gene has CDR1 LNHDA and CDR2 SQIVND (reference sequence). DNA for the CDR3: TGTGCCAGTACCCACCTTAGTCCGTCGGTAGACAATGAGCAGTTCTTC. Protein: CASTHLSPSVDNEQFF.

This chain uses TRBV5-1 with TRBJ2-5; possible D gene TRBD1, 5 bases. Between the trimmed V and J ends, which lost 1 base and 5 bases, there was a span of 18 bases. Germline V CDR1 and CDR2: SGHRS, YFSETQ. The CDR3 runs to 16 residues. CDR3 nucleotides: TGCGCCAGCAGCTTGCTTGATGGGGCAGCACGGGAGACCCAGTACTTC. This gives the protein CASSLLDGAARETQYF.

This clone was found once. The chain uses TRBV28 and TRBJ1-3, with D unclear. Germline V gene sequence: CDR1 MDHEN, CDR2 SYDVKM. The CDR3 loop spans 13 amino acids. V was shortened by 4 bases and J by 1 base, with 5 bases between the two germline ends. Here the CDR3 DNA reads TGTGCCAGCAGTTACGGATCTGGAAACACCATATATTTT. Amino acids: CASSYGSGNTIYF.

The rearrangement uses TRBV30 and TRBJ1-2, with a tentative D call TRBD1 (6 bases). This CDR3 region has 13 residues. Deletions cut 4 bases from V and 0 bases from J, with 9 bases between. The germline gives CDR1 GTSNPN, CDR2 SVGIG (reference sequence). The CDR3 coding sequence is TGTGCCTGGAAGGGGGACCCTAACTATGGCTACACCTTC. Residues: CAWKGDPNYGYTF.

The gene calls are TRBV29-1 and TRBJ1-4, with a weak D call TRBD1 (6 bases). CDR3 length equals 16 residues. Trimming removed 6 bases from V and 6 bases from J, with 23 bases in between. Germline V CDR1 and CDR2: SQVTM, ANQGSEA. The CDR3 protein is CSVSIGGAGDDEKLFF. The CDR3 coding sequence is TGCAGCGTGTCAATTGGGGGGGCAGGGGACGATGAAAAACTGTTTTTT.

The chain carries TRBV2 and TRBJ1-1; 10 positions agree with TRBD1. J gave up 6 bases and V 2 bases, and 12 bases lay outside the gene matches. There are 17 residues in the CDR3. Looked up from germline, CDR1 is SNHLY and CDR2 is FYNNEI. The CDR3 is CASSELSTGGQGAEAFF. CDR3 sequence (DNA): TGTGCCAGCAGTGAACTGTCGACAGGGGGCCAAGGGGCTGAAGCTTTCTTT.

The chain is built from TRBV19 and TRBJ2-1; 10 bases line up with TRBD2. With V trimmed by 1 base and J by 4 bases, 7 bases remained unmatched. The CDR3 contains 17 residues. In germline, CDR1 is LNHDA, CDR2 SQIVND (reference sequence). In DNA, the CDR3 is TGTGCCAGTAGTATAGTCGTAGCGGGGGGCCGGTACAATGAGCAGTTCTTC. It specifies CASSIVVAGGRYNEQFF.

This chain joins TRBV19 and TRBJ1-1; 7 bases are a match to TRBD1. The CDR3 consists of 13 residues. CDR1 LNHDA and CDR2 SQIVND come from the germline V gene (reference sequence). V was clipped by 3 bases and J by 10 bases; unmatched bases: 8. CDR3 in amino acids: CASSIELRTGAFF. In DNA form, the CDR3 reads TGTGCCAGTAGTATCGAGCTGAGGACAGGAGCTTTCTTT.

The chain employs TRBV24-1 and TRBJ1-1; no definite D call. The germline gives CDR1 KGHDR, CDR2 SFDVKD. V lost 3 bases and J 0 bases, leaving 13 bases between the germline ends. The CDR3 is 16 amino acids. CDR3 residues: CATSDPRIRMNTEAFF. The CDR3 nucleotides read TGTGCCACCAGTGATCCGCGGATACGGATGAACACTGAAGCTTTCTTT.

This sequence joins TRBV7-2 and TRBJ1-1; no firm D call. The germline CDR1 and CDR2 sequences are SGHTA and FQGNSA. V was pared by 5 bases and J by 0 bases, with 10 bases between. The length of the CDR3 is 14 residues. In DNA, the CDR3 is TGTGCCAGCAGCACCGGACCGTTGAACACTGAAGCTTTCTTT. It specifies CASSTGPLNTEAFF. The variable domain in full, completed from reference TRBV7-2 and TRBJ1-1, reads GAGVSQSPSNKVTEKGKDVELRCDPISGHTALYWYRQSLGQGLEFLIYFQGNSAPDKSGLPSDRFSAERTGGSVSTLTIQRTQQEDSAVYLCASSTGPLNTEAFFGQGTRLTVV.

This chain's CDR3 is CASRGRGAYWNEQFF. The CDR3 DNA sequence: TGCGCCAGCCGCGGGCGGGGGGCGTACTGGAATGAGCAGTTCTTC. V is TRBV5-1 and J is TRBJ2-1; 8 bases are shared with TRBD2. Unmatched junction bases numbered 13, after V lost 7 bases and J lost 7 bases. The CDR3 is made up of 15 amino acids. Per germline, CDR1 SGHRS and CDR2 YFSETQ.

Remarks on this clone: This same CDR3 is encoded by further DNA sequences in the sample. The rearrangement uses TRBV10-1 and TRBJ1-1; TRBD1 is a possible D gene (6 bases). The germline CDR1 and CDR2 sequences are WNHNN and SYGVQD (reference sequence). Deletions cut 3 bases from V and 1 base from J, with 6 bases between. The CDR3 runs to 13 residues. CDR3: CASSEGGNTEAFF. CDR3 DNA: TGCGCCAGCAGTGAAGGGGGGAACACTGAAGCTTTCTTT.

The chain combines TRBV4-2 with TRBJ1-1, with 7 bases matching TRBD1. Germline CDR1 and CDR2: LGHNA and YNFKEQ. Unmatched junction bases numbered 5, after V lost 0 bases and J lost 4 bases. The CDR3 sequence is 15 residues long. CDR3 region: CASSQEEGASTEAFF. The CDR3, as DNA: TGTGCCAGCAGCCAAGAAGAGGGGGCGAGCACTGAAGCTTTCTTT.

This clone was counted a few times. The CDR3 region is CASSYSSKGAGTEAFF. The CDR3 DNA reads TGTGCCAGCAGTTACTCGAGTAAGGGGGCCGGCACTGAAGCTTTCTTT. The chain couples TRBV6-5 to TRBJ1-1; 7 bases line up with TRBD1. Germline trimming cut 0 bases from V and 4 bases from J; bases unmatched to any gene: 8. The CDR3 is made up of 16 amino acids. Germline assignment: CDR1 MNHEY and CDR2 SVGAGI.

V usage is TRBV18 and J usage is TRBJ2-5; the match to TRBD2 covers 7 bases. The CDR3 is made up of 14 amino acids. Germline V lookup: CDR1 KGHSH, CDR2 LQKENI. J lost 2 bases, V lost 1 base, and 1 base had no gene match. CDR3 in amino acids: CASSPLGGQETQYF. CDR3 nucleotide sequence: TGTGCCAGCTCACCACTGGGGGGGCAAGAGACCCAGTACTTC.